These T cell receptor beta chains were read from a single sample in a study of T cells after posttransplantation cyclophosphamide. Measured with immunoSEQ multiplex PCR; TCRdb has only the in-frame clones, and not every one. The sample records tens of thousands of clones, about 86% being singletons. Sequenced input: PBMCs. The receptors shown here come from a man in his thirties or forties with a blood cancer, CMV-positive, and with a related stem cell donor. CDR3s include the opening cysteine and the closing phenylalanine or tryptophan. A D gene is named only where the DNA matches it firmly. The size field is filled for only some rows; it gives once, few, many or a size class.

TRBJ2-3	.	TRBV2	TRBD2	CASVPSTSGRGTDTQYF	TGTGCCAGCGTACCCTCGACTAGCGGGAGGGGGACAGATACGCAGTATTTT
TRBJ2-7	.	TRBV5-1	.	CASSLGEPPYEQYF	TGCGCCAGCAGCTTGGGAGAACCACCATACGAGCAGTACTTC
TRBJ1-5	.	TRBV27	.	CASSFGWNQPQHF	TGTGCCAGCAGTTTCGGGTGGAATCAGCCCCAGCATTTT
TRBJ1-2	once	TRBV15	TRBD1	CATSTTGAYGYTF	TGTGCCACCAGCACGACAGGGGCCTATGGCTACACCTTC
TRBJ2-1	.	TRBV7-3	TRBD2	CASSLRGEGSFSYNEQFF	TGTGCCAGCAGCTTAAGGGGGGAGGGTTCATTTTCCTACAATGAGCAGTTCTTC
TRBJ2-7	.	TRBV4-2	TRBD1	CASSQPKTGGTYEQYF	TGTGCCAGCAGCCAACCGAAGACAGGGGGCACCTACGAGCAGTACTTC
TRBJ1-4	once	TRBV30	.	CARKVQGSNEKLFF	TGTGCCCGAAAAGTCCAGGGGTCTAATGAAAAACTGTTTTTT
TRBJ2-5	.	TRBV9	TRBD1	CASSPLGTVKETQYF	TGTGCCAGCAGCCCCCTTGGGACAGTAAAAGAGACCCAGTACTTC
TRBJ2-5	once	TRBV4-1	.	CASSQDRLETQYF	TGCGCCAGCAGCCAAGACAGGCTTGAGACCCAGTACTTC
TRBJ2-7	once	TRBV29-1	.	CSAEKEGYEQYF	TGCAGCGCCGAAAAGGAGGGCTACGAGCAGTACTTC
TRBJ2-1	.	TRBV7-2	TRBD1	CASSLVINRGRNEQFF	TGTGCCAGCAGCTTAGTAATTAACAGGGGGCGAAATGAGCAGTTCTTC
TRBJ1-5	few	TRBV19	.	CASSIAAGSNQPQHF	TGTGCCAGTAGTATAGCAGCGGGTTCCAATCAGCCCCAGCATTTT
TRBJ2-7	.	TRBV7-8	.	CASSLRTGRGYYEQYF	TGTGCCAGCAGCTTACGGACGGGACGGGGGTACTACGAGCAGTACTTC
TRBJ2-5	.	TRBV11-3	.	CASSFRGTQYF	TGTGCCAGCAGCTTCAGGGGTACCCAGTACTTC
TRBJ1-2	.	TRBV2	TRBD1	CASRPGQGNNGYSF	TGTGCCAGCAGGCCGGGACAGGGGAATAACGGCTACTCCTTC
TRBJ2-7	.	TRBV27	.	CASHPQAVRPGEQYF	TGTGCCAGCCATCCGCAAGCAGTCCGTCCGGGCGAGCAGTACTTC
TRBJ1-1	.	TRBV12-5	.	CASGLNSGRTEAFF	TGTGCTAGTGGTCTAAACAGCGGTCGAACTGAAGCTTTCTTT
TRBJ2-7	.	TRBV19	TRBD2	CASSIRGRAPHEQYF	TGTGCCAGTAGTATTCGTGGGAGGGCCCCCCACGAGCAGTACTTC
TRBJ1-1	.	TRBV5-4	.	CASSFGQGNMNTEAFF	TGTGCCAGCAGCTTTGGGCAGGGAAACATGAACACTGAAGCTTTCTTT
TRBJ2-2	.	TRBV5-4	.	CASSWDTTGELFF	TGTGCCAGCAGCTGGGACACAACCGGGGAGCTGTTTTTT
TRBJ2-7	.	TRBV27	TRBD2	CASSFGLAGVYEQYF	TGTGCCAGCAGTTTTGGACTAGCGGGAGTATACGAGCAGTACTTC
TRBJ2-7	.	TRBV11-1	TRBD2	CASSPRVAGENREQYF	TGTGCCAGCAGCCCCCGCGTGGCGGGAGAAAATCGCGAGCAGTACTTC
TRBJ2-7	.	TRBV7-9	TRBD1	CASSLDGWQGALEQYF	TGTGCCAGCAGCTTAGATGGCTGGCAGGGGGCTCTCGAGCAGTACTTC
TRBJ2-7	.	TRBV5-5	TRBD1	CASSLMLWETGTHEQYF	TGTGCCAGCAGCTTGATGTTGTGGGAGACAGGGACCCACGAGCAGTACTTC
TRBJ2-5	.	TRBV4-2	TRBD2	CASSQGLAGGRETQYF	TGTGCCAGCAGCCAAGGCCTAGCGGGAGGCAGGGAGACCCAGTACTTC
TRBJ2-1	.	TRBV7-3	TRBD2	CASSLIPGLAGGNEQFF	TGTGCCAGCAGCTTAATACCGGGACTAGCGGGAGGTAATGAGCAGTTCTTC
TRBJ2-4	.	TRBV21-1	.	CASSNSGFQYF	TGTGCCAGCAGCAACTCGGGTTTTCAGTACTTC